These 17 T cell receptor beta chains share one sample of origin, sequenced in a study of T-cell memory formation after mild COVID-19. TCRdb fed the 5' RACE reads into MiXCR, producing one record per CDR3 protein. The sample contains roughly 190,000 distinct CDR3 sequences, approximately 30% of which appear only once. The sequenced material came from PBMCs or a T cell subset sorted from them (not recorded which). The source is an adult woman who had mild COVID-19 (a few samples of this study predate the infection). Cell type and time point are not known.

CDR3 DNA sequence: TGTGCCAGCAGCTTAGAAGGGCACAGCTTGGATGACTATGGCTACACCTTC. Amino acids: CASSLEGHSLDDYGYTF. The chain couples TRBV13 to TRBJ1-2; D remains unclear. The CDR3 spans 17 residues. The V end was cut by 1 base, the J end by 3 bases, with 18 bases between. Germline assignment: CDR1 PRHDT and CDR2 FYEKMQ (reference sequence).

The chain joins TRBV20-1 to TRBJ2-7; D ambiguous. The length of the CDR3 is 13 residues. Germline V gene data show CDR1 as DFQATT and CDR2 as SNEGSKA (reference sequence). V was shortened by 5 bases and J by 6 bases, with 17 bases between the two germline ends. The CDR3: CSAFPRSAAEQYF. The CDR3 DNA is TGCAGTGCTTTTCCACGCTCAGCTGCCGAGCAGTACTTC.

This clonotype was counted many times. The chain carries TRBV5-1 and TRBJ2-2, with D possibly matching TRBD1 (5 bases). The germline V gene encodes CDR1 SGHRS and CDR2 YFSETQ. The CDR3 loop spans 16 amino acids. Trimming took 0 bases from V and 0 from J, leaving 9 bases between them. The CDR3 loop reads CASSLEYRTNTGELFF. CDR3 nucleotide sequence: TGCGCCAGCAGCTTGGAGTACAGGACGAACACCGGGGAGCTGTTTTTT.

There are many counts of this clonotype. The chain recombines TRBV5-4 with TRBJ1-1; 10 bases match TRBD1. Germline V gene lookup returns CDR1 SGHNT and CDR2 YYREEE (reference sequence). This CDR3 contains 13 residues. V lost 4 bases to trimming and J lost 5 bases; unmatched junction nucleotides: 2. CDR3 sequence reads: CASSRDRGTEAFF. CDR3 bases: TGTGCCAGCAGCCGGGACAGGGGTACTGAAGCTTTCTTT.

Written as DNA, the CDR3 is TGTGCCAGCAGTTTATCCAGGGCCCTTAATCAGCCCCAGCATTTT. Its translation: CASSLSRALNQPQHF. This sequence joins TRBV27 and TRBJ1-5; TRBD1 is a possible D gene (5 bases). V dropped 0 bases and J dropped 4 bases, with 10 bases sitting between them. This CDR3 contains 15 residues. CDR1 and CDR2 (germline): MNHEY, SMNVEV (reference sequence).

The chain employs TRBV30 and TRBJ2-7; D remains ambiguous. The V end lost 3 bases, the J end lost 3 bases, and 12 bases lay between the germline ends. Germline V gene lookup returns CDR1 GTSNPN and CDR2 SVGIG (reference sequence). This CDR3 has 13 residues. As DNA, the CDR3 is TGTGCCTGGAGACGAGGCTTAAACTACGAGCAGTACTTC. Amino acid sequence: CAWRRGLNYEQYF.

This rearrangement joins TRBV15 to TRBJ2-7; 9 positions match TRBD1. The V segment lost 1 base and the J segment 3 bases; nucleotides outside the gene matches: 7. The germline gives CDR1 LNHNV, CDR2 YYDKDF (reference sequence). The CDR3 is 16 residues long. As DNA, the CDR3 is TGTGCCACCAGCAGAGTTGTGGGACAGGGCGACTACGAGCAGTACTTC. It is translated as CATSRVVGQGDYEQYF.

V usage is TRBV3-1 and J usage is TRBJ1-5; the D is unclear. Germline CDR1 LGHDT, CDR2 YNNKEL (reference sequence). V was shortened by 1 base and J by 11 bases, with 9 bases between the two germline ends. The CDR3 has 12 residues. The CDR3 nucleotides read TGTGCCAGCAGCCAAGGACCGGGAGCCCAGCATTTT. Its translation: CASSQGPGAQHF.

The chain combines TRBV5-6 with TRBJ1-5, with TRBD1 matching over 11 bases. CDR3 size: 14 residues. Germline loops: CDR1 SGHDT, CDR2 YYEEEE. V trimming: 7 bases; J trimming: 4 bases; junction bases outside the gene matches: 4. The CDR3 here is CASGQGAGNQPQHF. CDR3 bases: TGTGCCAGCGGACAGGGGGCGGGAAATCAGCCCCAGCATTTT.

This rearrangement joins TRBV5-1 to TRBJ1-1, with D maybe TRBD1 (6 bases). This CDR3 comprises 15 residues. With 3 bases removed from V and 1 base from J, the gap between germline ends came to 13 bases. Germline CDR1 and CDR2: SGHRS and YFSETQ. CDR3 bases: TGCGCCAGCAGCTCCCACAGGGCTGGGAACACTGAAGCTTTCTTT. As protein: CASSSHRAGNTEAFF.

This clonotype was counted between two and nine times. The rearrangement joins TRBV29-1 to TRBJ2-7; 7 bases match TRBD2. Germline V CDR1 and CDR2: SQVTM, ANQGSEA. Trimming at V came to 2 bases and at J to 1 base, leaving 5 bases not matched to a gene. This CDR3 is built from 14 residues. The CDR3 reads CSVEKAGRSYEQYF. The CDR3 DNA sequence: TGCAGCGTTGAAAAAGCGGGGAGATCCTACGAGCAGTACTTC.

This chain links TRBV3-1 with TRBJ2-2; 8 bases fit TRBD1. Germline-derived CDR1 and CDR2 are LGHDT and YNNKEL (reference sequence). V trimming: 4 bases; J trimming: 2 bases; junction bases outside the gene matches: 3. This CDR3 region has 15 residues. CDR3 loop: CASSPGGLNTGELFF. The CDR3 DNA reads TGTGCCAGCAGCCCAGGGGGCTTAAACACCGGGGAGCTGTTTTTT.

This clonotype was found a few times. The J gene is TRBJ1-5, the V gene TRBV19; weak D call: TRBD1 (5 bases). Germline CDR1 is LNHDA and CDR2 is SQIVND (reference sequence). V was shortened by 3 bases and J by 9 bases, with 18 bases between the two germline ends. This CDR3 is built from 15 residues. In DNA form, the CDR3 reads TGTGCCAGTAGTATCCGTAAACAGGCGGCCGGGCCCCAGCATTTT. Translating it yields CASSIRKQAAGPQHF.

The table lists this clonotype with a few counts. The chain couples TRBV4-2 to TRBJ2-3; TRBD1 aligns across 9 bases. The CDR3 sequence is 17 residues long. Germline trimming cut 4 bases from V and 2 bases from J; bases unmatched to any gene: 10. Germline V gives CDR1 LGHNA, CDR2 YNFKEQ. The CDR3 bases are TGTGCCAGCAGCCCAGGCAGGACAGGGGCAAACACAGATACGCAGTATTTT. This codes for CASSPGRTGANTDTQYF.

This clonotype was seen a handful of times. J is TRBJ2-3 and V is TRBV18; D unresolved. CDR3 length equals 16 residues. The germline V gene has CDR1 KGHSH and CDR2 LQKENI. V dropped 1 base and J dropped 5 bases, with 16 bases sitting between them. The chain's CDR3 is CASSPRSSSTGDTQYF. CDR3 sequence (DNA): TGTGCCAGCTCACCACGAAGCTCCTCCACGGGAGATACGCAGTATTTT.

In this sample, this clonotype turned up a few times. The V call is TRBV12-3 or TRBV12-4, the J call TRBJ1-4; D is possibly TRBD1 (6 bases). This CDR3 comprises 13 residues. Between the trimmed V and J ends, which lost 7 bases and 2 bases, there was a span of 8 bases. The CDR3 nucleotides are TGTGCCAGCAAAGGGGGGACTAATGAAAAACTGTTTTTT. Encoded protein: CASKGGTNEKLFF.

The chain joins TRBV3-1 to TRBJ2-7, with 8 bases that match TRBD1. Losses at the gene ends were 4 bases for V and 5 bases for J; bases not matched to a gene: 7. This CDR3 spans 14 amino acids. Germline CDR1 reads LGHDT; CDR2 reads YNNKEL (reference sequence). Here the CDR3 reads CASSLRTGLNEQYF. In DNA, the CDR3 is TGTGCCAGCAGCCTAAGGACAGGGTTAAACGAGCAGTACTTC.